This paragraph covers one TCR beta chain sequence. Its antigen remains unknown. Only cases whose brain tissue showed the highest T cell transcript signatures were sequenced. The CDR3 runs 13 residues. V was pared by 6 bases and J by 3 bases, with 4 bases of the junction left unmatched. Germline lookup yields CDR1 LNHDA and CDR2 SQIVND (reference sequence). This sample was included in a study of brain T cells in children with intractable seizures. Study findings and constraints: Pre- and post-surgery blood differed in depth, so pre-surgery absences may be undersampling.

Clones were read by immunoSEQ multiplex PCR, and TCRdb kept only the in-frame ones, dropping some. The sample gives around 80,000 clones, around 91% of which show up once; roughly 24% is in the top ten. The material was peripheral blood, obtained at surgery. The TCR comes from a girl aged 2 to 9 with Rasmussen encephalitis and intractable seizures. The V gene is TRBV19, the J gene TRBJ2-7; 8 bases match TRBD1. The CDR3 nucleotides read TGTGCCAGTAGACCCGACAGGGGCTACGAGCAGTACTTC. It specifies CASRPDRGYEQYF.